This T cell receptor (beta chain) was captured in a study of blood T cell repertoires in COVID-19. At the level of the study: Researchers got acute and convalescent COVID-19 samples from the United States, Italy and Spain. PBMCs, B-cell-depleted T cells, or T cells provided the cDNA or gDNA that made up the material.

Per the original methods: Amplification of reference gene primers was used by the study to estimate nucleated cell counts. Assay: immunoSEQ multiplex PCR; the TCRdb copy retains only in-frame clones and omits some. V and J calls plus clone size are reproduced from that table; the DNA served to infer D and trimming. The sample records under 350,000 clones, almost 85% being singletons. The CDR3 is 13 residues long. Germline V gives CDR1 SGDLS, CDR2 YYNGEE. The V gene end was trimmed by 4 bases and the J gene end by 7 bases; junction bases not matched to a gene: 5. This TCR derives from a human donor in a cohort sampled during active COVID-19. Sequenced material: peripheral blood. The J gene is TRBJ1-2, the V gene TRBV9, with 9 nucleotides matching TRBD1. The CDR3 DNA sequence: TGTGCCAGCAGCTTGACAGGGGGAGGTGGCTACACCTTC. This translates into CASSLTGGGGYTF. The whole variable domain, remainder taken from reference TRBV9 and TRBJ1-2, is DSGVTQTPKHLITATGQRVTLRCSPRSGDLSVYWYQQSLDQGLQFLIQYYNGEERAKGNILERFSAQQFPDLHSELNLSSLELGDSALYFCASSLTGGGGYTFGSGTRLTVV.